This TCR beta chain was recorded in a study of blood T cells in healthy people across ages. Points from the study as a whole: Lack of knowledge of donor CMV status possibly confounded expanded clonotype changes.

V lost 4 bases and J 3 bases, leaving 15 bases between the germline ends. The CDR3 has 15 amino acids. CDR1 and CDR2 (germline): SEHNR, FQNEAQ (reference sequence). The authors isolated at least 6.5 million PBMCs per sample. Points on this clonotype: What it binds is not known.

A sample-barcoded 5' primer and a J-beta primer mix were used in a second PCR of roughly 6 to 12 cycles. TCRdb used MiXCR to reprocess the 5' RACE reads, holding one entry per CDR3 protein. The table has 1.5 million to 1.9 million distinct CDR3 sequences, roughly two fifths seen once. The sample comprised blood. This TCR came from a woman under 30 in good health. V is TRBV7-9 and J is TRBJ1-1, with D possibly being TRBD1 (5 bases). Here the CDR3 DNA reads TGTGCCAGCAGCTACGGGTGGGGGACCGACACTGAAGCTTTCTTT. This translates into CASSYGWGTDTEAFF.